Sequencing of this TCR beta chain was carried out in a study of control samples from healthy donors and cancer patients. The CDR3 totals 15 residues. V shed 5 bases and J 3 bases; nucleotides not matched to a gene: 7. Germline CDR1 reads MNHEY; CDR2 reads SVGAGI. Sequencing was performed with immunoSEQ multiplex PCR; in TCRdb, only in-frame clones are kept and a portion is missing. This sample carries 120,000 or so clones, roughly 94% of them seen once, and the ten largest clones take 3.6%. The chain joins TRBV6-5 to TRBJ2-7, with TRBD2 identical over 10 bases. Source material: blood. The sequence was obtained from a man aged 30-40 years in good health. CDR3: CASSLTSGDYYEQYF. CDR3 sequence (DNA): TGTGCCAGCAGTCTCACTAGCGGGGACTACTACGAGCAGTACTTC.